The 14 T cell receptor beta chains presented below share a single source sample, sequenced in a study of T cell changes during pregnancy in multiple sclerosis. TCRdb's copy holds only in-frame clones and misses some; the assay was immunoSEQ multiplex PCR. The table lists about 50,000 clones, 94% of them singletons, with more than 0.25% in the top ten. The material sequenced was CD4+ T cells from peripheral blood mononuclear cells, taken in the third trimester of pregnancy. The receptor source for this set is a female donor with multiple sclerosis, enrolled in a pregnancy study.

CDR3 DNA: TGTGCCAGTAGTATCGCGACCGCCTGGGGGGAAAATCAGCCCCAGCATTTT. It encodes CASSIATAWGENQPQHF. The chain couples TRBV19 to TRBJ1-5, with D perhaps matching TRBD1 (5 bases). V lost 3 bases, J lost 4 bases, and 19 bases lay in between. The CDR3 consists of 17 residues. Germline CDR1 is LNHDA and CDR2 is SQIVND (reference sequence).

V is TRBV5-6 and J is TRBJ1-2; D might be TRBD1 (6 bases). The ends were cut back, 3 bases at V and 8 bases at J, with 14 bases in the middle. Germline CDR1 and CDR2: SGHDT and YYEEEE. This CDR3 is 13 amino acids long. The DNA of the CDR3 is TGTGCCAGCAGCTCGTGGGGGGGCGCAGGCTACACCTTC. Translation: CASSSWGGAGYTF.

The genes are TRBV7-9 and TRBJ2-7; 10 nucleotides match TRBD1. Trimming took 5 bases from V and 4 from J; bases not matched to a gene: 11. Germline V gene lookup returns CDR1 SEHNR and CDR2 FQNEAQ (reference sequence). The CDR3 consists of 16 residues. DNA for the CDR3: TGTGCCAGCAGCACCCAGGTGGGACAGGGGAAGTACGAGCAGTACTTC. It is translated as CASSTQVGQGKYEQYF.

This clone was counted only a few times. CDR3 sequence reads: CASSPRGNSPLHF. The CDR3 bases are TGTGCCAGCAGCCCCCGGGGGAATTCACCCCTCCACTTT. The gene calls are TRBV9 and TRBJ1-6; D might be TRBD1 (5 bases). The V gene lost 4 bases and the J gene lost 7 bases, with 9 bases spanning the gap. The CDR3 spans 13 residues. CDR1 and CDR2 (germline): SGDLS, YYNGEE.

This sequence joins TRBV5-4 and TRBJ2-7, with 13 bases that match TRBD2. The junction had 1 base not matched to a gene; V was cut back by 0 bases and J by 7 bases. The CDR3 sequence is 14 residues long. From germline, CDR1 is SGHNT and CDR2 YYREEE (reference sequence). The CDR3: CASSLGTSGGEQYF. CDR3 DNA sequence: TGTGCCAGCAGCTTGGGGACTAGCGGGGGTGAGCAGTACTTC.

The chain carries TRBV6-6 and TRBJ2-7; 7 bases are shared with TRBD1. Germline V gives CDR1 MNHNY, CDR2 SVGAGI (reference sequence). The CDR3 extends over 13 amino acids. J lost 0 bases, V lost 8 bases, and 4 bases had no gene match. The CDR3 DNA reads as TGTGCCAGCGCTACAGGGGTCTCCTACGAGCAGTACTTC. Amino acid sequence: CASATGVSYEQYF.

The V and J genes are TRBV9 and TRBJ2-7; the D gene is possibly TRBD2 (7 bases). The CDR3 runs to 15 residues. Germline V gene lookup returns CDR1 SGDLS and CDR2 YYNGEE. V was shortened by 0 bases and J by 4 bases, with 14 bases between the two germline ends. The CDR3 DNA is TGTGCCAGCAGCGTAGGGATGGGAGGGGGTTACGAGCAGTACTTC. It is translated as CASSVGMGGGYEQYF.

The chain recombines TRBV7-9 with TRBJ1-2; the D is unclear. V lost 1 base to trimming and J lost 7 bases, with 10 bases between them. There are 13 residues in the CDR3. Germline V lookup: CDR1 SEHNR, CDR2 FQNEAQ (reference sequence). As DNA, the CDR3 is TGTGCCAGCAGCTTAGAGACCGCTAGTGGCTACACCTTC. It is translated as CASSLETASGYTF.

The CDR3 DNA reads as TGTGCCAGCAGTTTGGACAGTCAGGACGAGCAGTACTTC. Translating it yields CASSLDSQDEQYF. The V call is TRBV6-1, the J call TRBJ2-7; a weak D match, TRBD1 (6 bases). Germline CDR1 is MNHNS and CDR2 is SASEGT. With 5 bases removed from V and 5 bases from J, the gap between germline ends came to 13 bases. The CDR3 has 13 residues.

This chain links TRBV9 with TRBJ2-1; tentatively, D is TRBD1 (6 bases). This CDR3 contains 14 residues. Germline CDR1 SGDLS, CDR2 YYNGEE. Trimming took off 0 bases at V and 8 bases at J, with 12 bases between the two ends. The CDR3 here is CASSVALQGHEQFF. Written as DNA, the CDR3 is TGTGCCAGCAGCGTAGCCCTACAGGGTCATGAGCAGTTCTTC.

The chain joins TRBV5-1 to TRBJ2-5; 8 bases agree with TRBD2. The CDR3 has 18 amino acids. V trimming: 1 base; J trimming: 2 bases; junction bases outside the gene matches: 13. The germline CDR1 and CDR2 sequences are SGHRS and YFSETQ. CDR3 sequence reads: CASSLMKGRGGFQETQYF. CDR3 sequence (DNA): TGCGCCAGCAGCTTGATGAAAGGTCGCGGGGGGTTTCAAGAGACCCAGTACTTC. Complete variable domain (other parts from reference TRBV5-1 and TRBJ2-5): KAGVTQTPRYLIKTRGQQVTLSCSPISGHRSVSWYQQTPGQGLQFLFEYFSETQRNKGNFPGRFSGRQFSNSRSEMNVSTLELGDSALYLCASSLMKGRGGFQETQYFGPGTRLLVL.

The chain couples TRBV18 to TRBJ1-1; D ambiguous. This CDR3 region has 14 residues. Trimming removed 4 bases from V and 1 base from J, with 10 bases in between. CDR1 is KGHSH and CDR2 is LQKENI in the germline V gene. The CDR3 is CASSLKAGNTEAFF. The CDR3 DNA sequence: TGTGCCAGCTCACTCAAGGCGGGGAACACTGAAGCTTTCTTT.

CDR3 coding DNA: TGTGCCAGCAGCCCACGGGGACAGGAAGCTTTCTTT. Translating it yields CASSPRGQEAFF. The chain recombines TRBV4-2 with TRBJ1-1, with 7 bases matching TRBD1. With 4 bases clipped from V and 8 bases from J, the junction kept 4 bases outside the gene matches. Germline CDR1 and CDR2: LGHNA and YNFKEQ. The CDR3 spans 12 residues.

The chain couples TRBV5-5 to TRBJ1-6; possibly TRBD1 for D (6 bases). CDR3 size: 16 residues. V shed 4 bases and J shed 0 bases, with 11 bases lying between them. The germline CDR1 and CDR2 sequences are SGHKS and YYEKEE (reference sequence). The CDR3 region is CASSKDSASYNSPLHF. In DNA, the CDR3 is TGTGCCAGCAGCAAGGACAGTGCCTCCTATAATTCACCCCTCCACTTT.